This T cell receptor (beta chain) was captured by sequencing in a study of shared clonotypes between healthy human individuals. Findings of the study overall: Clonotypes not shared had lower generation probabilities than those common to all four donors. Richness estimates generally favored naive over memory subsets. Sharing across four donors was highest in naive CD4 (roughly 5%) and lowest in memory CD8 (roughly 0.4%).

Measured with immunoSEQ multiplex PCR; TCRdb has only the in-frame clones, and not every one. Of roughly 1.5 million clones in the sample, under 99% were seen once. Trimming shortened V by 5 bases and J by 2 bases, and 21 bases separated the two germline ends. From germline, CDR1 is SGHAT and CDR2 FQNNGV. The CDR3 spans 17 residues. Of note for this clone: The antigen is unknown.

The gene calls are TRBV11-2 and TRBJ2-5; D may match TRBD1 or TRBD2 (6 bases each). This receptor was taken from a man aged 30-40 years in good health. Sequenced sample: naive CD4+ T cells sorted from blood. Subset defined: CD45RA+ positively selected. CDR3 sequence reads: CASSAIRGRRGQETQYF. The CDR3 DNA is TGTGCCAGCAGCGCTATCCGGGGGCGAAGGGGGCAAGAGACCCAGTACTTC.